What follows are 11 T cell receptor beta chains derived from one specimen sequenced in a study of control samples from healthy donors and cancer patients. Clones were read by immunoSEQ multiplex PCR, and TCRdb kept only the in-frame ones, dropping some. The table includes 200,000 or so clones, roughly 94% detected once. Sequenced input: blood. These receptors were collected from a man in his forties or fifties in good health.

V is TRBV29-1 and J is TRBJ2-1, with D perhaps matching TRBD2 (5 bases). Germline-derived CDR1 and CDR2 are SQVTM and ANQGSEA. The length of the CDR3 is 16 residues. The V and J ends lost 2 bases and 0 bases respectively, with 14 bases between them. CDR3 DNA: TGCAGCGTTGAATCGGGCACCGGGGACTCCTACAATGAGCAGTTCTTC. It translates to CSVESGTGDSYNEQFF.

J is TRBJ1-1 and V is TRBV6-2 or TRBV6-3, with a weak D call TRBD1 (6 bases). There are 11 residues in the CDR3. V dropped 4 bases and J dropped 11 bases, with 11 bases sitting between them. The germline gives CDR1 MNHEY, CDR2 SVGEGT. The CDR3 loop is CASSFLGGAFF. The CDR3 bases are TGTGCCAGCAGTTTCCTAGGGGGGGCTTTCTTT.

The genes are TRBV7-9 and TRBJ2-3; no clear D. This CDR3 comprises 11 residues. Germline-derived CDR1 and CDR2 are SEHNR and FQNEAQ (reference sequence). Trimming removed 5 bases at V and 6 bases at J, with 6 bases between. CDR3 sequence (DNA): TGTGCCAGCAGCGACGGTGATACGCAGTATTTT. Translation gives CASSDGDTQYF.

The chain joins TRBV5-1 to TRBJ1-4; D gene unclear. The germline V gene has CDR1 SGHRS and CDR2 YFSETQ. This CDR3 contains 13 residues. Deletions cut 4 bases from V and 7 bases from J, with 11 bases between. CDR3 DNA sequence: TGCGCCAGCAGCCCGGAATACGCTGAAAAACTGTTTTTT. Its translation is CASSPEYAEKLFF.

This chain links TRBV11-1 with TRBJ1-1; 7 nucleotides match TRBD1. CDR1 and CDR2 from the germline V gene are SGHAT and FQDESV (reference sequence). CDR3 length: 16 amino acids. The V gene end was trimmed by 5 bases and the J gene end by 1 base; junction bases not matched to a gene: 10. CDR3 DNA: TGTGCCAGCAGCCAAGGACAGGTCCGTTGGAACACTGAAGCTTTCTTT. It yields the protein CASSQGQVRWNTEAFF.

The rearrangement joins TRBV10-1 to TRBJ1-5, with D possibly TRBD1 on 6 matching bases. V lost 9 bases to trimming and J lost 5 bases, with 29 bases between them. Germline V gene sequence: CDR1 WNHNN, CDR2 SYGVQD (reference sequence). The CDR3 runs 18 residues. The CDR3 is CASTRVGGPIFYYQPQHF. The CDR3 region has the DNA TGCGCCAGTACCAGAGTTGGGGGCCCAATCTTTTACTATCAGCCCCAGCATTTT.

V and J are TRBV19 and TRBJ1-2; 9 nucleotides align to TRBD1. The length of the CDR3 is 12 residues. Germline V lookup: CDR1 LNHDA, CDR2 SQIVND (reference sequence). Unmatched junction bases numbered 5, after V lost 8 bases and J lost 7 bases. This CDR3 reads CASVGQGIGYTF. The DNA of the CDR3 is TGTGCCAGTGTGGGACAGGGAATTGGCTACACCTTC.

The chain carries TRBV29-1 and TRBJ1-1; D is uncertain. The V gene's germline CDR1 is SQVTM and CDR2 ANQGSEA. The length of the CDR3 is 14 residues. Between the trimmed V and J ends, which lost 0 bases and 3 bases, there was a span of 11 bases. Here the CDR3 reads CSVEDRAFYTEAFF. CDR3 in DNA: TGCAGCGTTGAAGACCGGGCCTTTTACACTGAAGCTTTCTTT.

A note on this clone: This CDR3 is also generated by other DNA sequences in the sample. The chain employs TRBV10-1 and TRBJ1-2, with a weak D call TRBD1 (6 bases). CDR3 size: 13 residues. The germline CDR1 and CDR2 sequences are WNHNN and SYGVQD (reference sequence). V lost 3 bases and J 5 bases, leaving 10 bases between the germline ends. CDR3 in DNA: TGCGCCAGCAGTGAAAGCAGGGGATATGGCTACACCTTC. The encoded protein is CASSESRGYGYTF.

The chain has TRBV6-6 and TRBJ2-7, with D possibly being TRBD1 (6 bases). This CDR3 contains 16 residues. V was trimmed by 0 bases and J by 6 bases, leaving 18 bases between them. CDR1 is MNHNY, CDR2 SVGAGI, per germline (reference sequence). CDR3 nucleotide sequence: TGTGCCAGCAGTTACTCGGGGGCCGGAGCTGCTATCGAGCAGTACTTC. It codes for CASSYSGAGAAIEQYF.

The sample holds one count of this clone. The chain links TRBV2 to TRBJ2-2; 8 bases line up with TRBD1. CDR3 length: 14 amino acids. The V gene end was trimmed by 8 bases and the J gene end by 8 bases; junction bases not matched to a gene: 10. Per the germline V gene, CDR1 is SNHLY and CDR2 is FYNNEI. The CDR3 DNA is TGTGCCAGCCGGGTTGGGACAGGCCCTGGGGAGCTGTTTTTT. Its protein product is CASRVGTGPGELFF.